This record concerns one T cell receptor beta chain sequence. Its antigen target is currently unknown. Base-call qualities are not available, and no considerably larger clone is one nucleotide away. The record originates from a study of vaccination effects on CD4 cells after COVID-19 (dated by TCRdb to between 2021 and 2024). About the full investigation: Across the study, the median time from the second dose to post-vaccine sampling was 72 days (range 14 to 241). In the study, cultures from other donors were sequenced using the Oncomine TCR Beta short-read assay on an Illumina iSeq 100. Altogether, approximately 10 COVID-19 convalescent patients and a few SARS-CoV-2-naive healthy vaccine recipients made up the full study. In both COVID-19 convalescent patients and infection-naive vaccine recipients, the study compared SARS-CoV-2 spike-specific CD4+ TCR repertoires from before mRNA vaccination with those from after it. General conclusions and limits of the study: Both infection-induced and vaccine-induced clones contracted markedly at late post-vaccination timepoints, which is consistent with waning T cell responses. In healthy vaccine recipients, vaccine-induced clones were almost all SARS-CoV-2 mono-reactive, with only 1 of 255 being cross-reactive with common cold coronaviruses. The study was limited by a small number of convalescent patients, and early post-infection timepoints were lacking.

To identify antigen-specific CD4+ T cell clonotypes by their expansion, the ViraFEST assay first stimulated PBMC with viral peptide pools and then applied TCR sequencing. After less than eleven days of culture, CD4+ T cells were isolated with the EasySep CD4+ T cell isolation kit. Two doses of either the BNT162b2 or the mRNA-1273 mRNA SARS-CoV-2 vaccine were administered to participants. None of the healthy vaccine recipients had a prior SARS-CoV-2 infection, which was confirmed by nucleocapsid antibody tests that came back negative both before and after vaccination. Approximately 2 million PBMC per well were cultured in IMDM with 5% human AB serum, 10 IU/ml IL-2 and gentamicin, plus 10 ug/ml peptides. Half of the culture medium was replaced with fresh IL-2-containing medium on days 3 and 7. Unless noted otherwise, every peptide stimulation condition was grown in triplicate wells. Using Ficoll-Paque Plus gradient centrifugation, PBMC were separated from whole blood and then either used fresh or cryopreserved at -140C. The overlapping peptide pools covered the spike proteins of SARS-CoV-2 as well as those of the common cold coronaviruses HCoV-NL63, HCoV-OC43 and HCoV-229E. The QIAamp micro DNA kit was used to extract genomic DNA from the cultured CD4+ T cells.

Library preparation employed the immunoSEQ multiplex PCR assay. DNA from the cultured, isolated CD4+ T cells was subjected to TCR beta CDR3 sequencing. As for the authors' bioinformatics: Non-productive TCR sequences were discarded, and reads were trimmed to the CDR3 region, with only CDR3s of 7 or more amino acids retained. The MANAFEST web app was used to pick out antigen-specific clonotypes by comparing their expansion in peptide wells with that in reference cultures. Positive clones required FDR<0.05 expansion versus reference and all other wells, odds ratio above 5, and frequency above 0.1% in two replicate wells. Cross-reactive clonotypes were defined as significantly expanded in SARS-CoV-2 spike wells and in at least one common cold coronavirus spike condition. CDR3 similarity was assessed by Levenshtein distance using the stringdist R package, and unrooted trees were constructed with ape in R 3.6.1. Drawn from immuneACCESS, this table holds only the in-frame rearrangements with V and J called that TCRdb kept. Clones are partly lost; checked studies trace under half to an unresolved V gene and leave the rest unexplained. For V, J and clone size, that table is used; D and trimming come from the DNA. The sample table lists some 30,000 clones, around 82% of them with a count of one. The ten largest clones add up to roughly 1.4% of the sample.

V sheds 2 bases and J sheds 7 bases, leaving 15 bases between their ends. For CDR1 and CDR2, the germline V gene lists SGHTA and FQGNSA. The CDR3 has 16 amino acids, counting the end cysteine and phenylalanine. Of the read, only the CDR3 DNA is kept; its 48 bases are in frame from base 1. The sequence came from a human donor who received a COVID-19 vaccine. Some clones in this sample may be carry-over from other donors' samples. The sequencing used CD4+ T cells from PBMCs cultured with HCoV-NL63 spike peptides, collected after COVID-19 vaccination. The meaning of the sample's cell subset or site label: HCoV-NL63 spike overlapping peptide pool stimulation. The V gene is TRBV7-2 and the J gene is TRBJ1-6; the D gene cannot be named for sure. CDR3 reads: CASSLFSGFGNSPLHF. DNA sequence: TGTGCCAGCAGCTTATTTTCGGGATTCGGGAATTCACCCCTCCACTTT. Full variable domain (CDR3 extended with the reference TRBV7-2 and TRBJ1-6 proteins): GAGVSQSPSNKVTEKGKDVELRCDPISGHTALYWYRQSLGQGLEFLIYFQGNSAPDKSGLPSDRFSAERTGGSVSTLTIQRTQQEDSAVYLCASSLFSGFGNSPLHFGNGTRLTVT.